The 25 T cell receptor beta chains below come from one sample, sequenced in a study of cytomegalovirus exposure and HLA in healthy donors. Only in-frame clones appear in the TCRdb table, and some are missing; sequencing was by immunoSEQ multiplex PCR. The profile shows 70,000 to 80,000 clones, less than 95% of them singletons. The sample taken for sequencing was PBMCs. The receptor source for this set is a woman younger than 30 in good health and CMV-seropositive.

The chain links TRBV6-6 to TRBJ1-1; no definite D call. The germline CDR1 and CDR2 sequences are MNHNY and SVGAGI (reference sequence). Deletions cut 5 bases from V and 10 bases from J, with 23 bases between. The CDR3 has 15 residues. Here the CDR3 DNA reads TGTGCCAGCAGTGGAAACCCGCGGGCAACCCCGCGAGCTTTCTTT. This codes for CASSGNPRATPRAFF.

This sequence joins TRBV9 and TRBJ2-2, with D perhaps TRBD1 (6 bases). The CDR3 has 15 residues. CDR1 is SGDLS and CDR2 is YYNGEE in the germline V gene. V lost 0 bases, J lost 2 bases, and 8 bases lay in between. CDR3 protein: CASSVAGANTGELFF. Here the CDR3 DNA reads TGTGCCAGCAGCGTAGCAGGGGCCAACACCGGGGAGCTGTTTTTT. Full variable domain (remainder filled in from reference TRBV9 and TRBJ2-2): DSGVTQTPKHLITATGQRVTLRCSPRSGDLSVYWYQQSLDQGLQFLIQYYNGEERAKGNILERFSAQQFPDLHSELNLSSLELGDSALYFCASSVAGANTGELFFGEGSRLTVL.

CDR3 loop: CASSQGQALHPSGNTIYF. DNA for the CDR3: TGCGCCAGCAGTCAAGGACAGGCCCTGCACCCCTCTGGAAACACCATATATTTT. V is TRBV23-1 and J is TRBJ1-3, with TRBD1 identical over 7 bases. TRBV23-1 is identified as an open reading frame with a role that is uncertain. The CDR3 totals 18 residues. V was clipped by 2 bases and J by 0 bases; unmatched bases: 10.

The chain combines TRBV7-9 with TRBJ2-5, with 7 bases aligning to TRBD1. The CDR3 has 16 residues. Per germline, CDR1 SEHNR and CDR2 FQNEAQ (reference sequence). V gave up 5 bases and J gave up 5 bases; unmatched junction bases: 14. The CDR3 DNA sequence: TGTGCCAGCAGCGCGGCATACAGGGGCGCAGGGGAGACCCAGTACTTC. Its protein product is CASSAAYRGAGETQYF. Complete variable domain (other parts from reference TRBV7-9 and TRBJ2-5): DTGVSQNPRHKITKRGQNVTFRCDPISEHNRLYWYRQTLGQGPEFLTYFQNEAQLEKSRLLSDRFSAERPKGSFSTLEIQRTEQGDSAMYLCASSAAYRGAGETQYFGPGTRLLVL.

This sequence joins TRBV7-6 and TRBJ1-6; tentatively, D is TRBD1 (5 bases). V shed 4 bases and J shed 9 bases, with 10 bases lying between them. CDR1 is SGHVS and CDR2 is FNYEAQ in the germline V gene. The CDR3 extends over 13 amino acids. The CDR3 nucleotides are TGTGCCAGCAGCTGGGACTTTTCTTCACCCCTCCACTTT. This sequence encodes CASSWDFSSPLHF.

This clone came up once. The V call is TRBV4-1, the J call TRBJ1-1; D gene ambiguous. This CDR3 is built from 15 residues. Trimming took 0 bases from V and 5 from J, leaving 13 bases between them. Germline CDR1 MGHRA, CDR2 YSYEKL. The CDR3: CASSQERTLETEAFF. DNA for the CDR3: TGCGCCAGCAGCCAAGAAAGGACTCTAGAAACTGAAGCTTTCTTT.

The chain joins TRBV19 to TRBJ1-1; no definite D call. The CDR3 runs 13 residues. Trimming took 6 bases from V and 1 from J, leaving 9 bases between them. Looked up from germline, CDR1 is LNHDA and CDR2 is SQIVND (reference sequence). DNA for the CDR3: TGTGCCAGTAGCCTGAGGCGGAACACTGAAGCTTTCTTT. Its translation is CASSLRRNTEAFF.

CDR3 sequence (DNA): TGTGCCAGCAGCTGGAGCTCTGGGGCCAACGTCCTGACTTTC. Translated: CASSWSSGANVLTF. This chain connects TRBV7-9 to TRBJ2-6, with D unresolved. This CDR3 has 14 residues. Germline CDR1 reads SEHNR; CDR2 reads FQNEAQ (reference sequence). The V and J ends lost 4 bases and 0 bases respectively, with 4 bases between them.

The V call is TRBV11-3, the J call TRBJ1-2, with 11 bases matching TRBD1. Per the germline V gene, CDR1 is SGHNT and CDR2 is YENEEA. V was pared by 4 bases and J by 7 bases, with 8 bases of the junction left unmatched. The CDR3 loop spans 15 amino acids. The CDR3 protein is CASSSAVGQGAGYTF. In DNA, the CDR3 is TGTGCCAGCAGCTCCGCCGTAGGACAGGGGGCTGGCTACACCTTC.

V and J are TRBV18 and TRBJ1-2; TRBD1 agrees at 8 bases. CDR1 and CDR2 (germline): KGHSH, LQKENI. V was pared by 5 bases and J by 5 bases, with 7 bases of the junction left unmatched. CDR3 length: 14 residues. CDR3 in amino acids: CASSGQGVRYGYTF. The CDR3 coding sequence is TGTGCCAGCTCAGGACAGGGAGTGCGGTATGGCTACACCTTC. The complete variable domain, with remaining parts taken from reference TRBV18 and TRBJ1-2, reads NAGVMQNPRHLVRRRGQEARLRCSPMKGHSHVYWYRQLPEEGLKFMVYLQKENIIDESGMPKERFSAEFPKEGPSILRIQQVVRGDSAAYFCASSGQGVRYGYTFGSGTRLTVV.

The V call is TRBV5-4, the J call TRBJ2-3; D is possibly TRBD1 (6 bases). V was pared by 4 bases and J by 3 bases, with 9 bases between. This CDR3 region has 13 residues. Germline assignment: CDR1 SGHNT and CDR2 YYREEE (reference sequence). Written as DNA, the CDR3 is TGTGCCAGCAGCCCCACAGGGACAGATACGCAGTATTTT. Protein: CASSPTGTDTQYF.

The chain combines TRBV18 with TRBJ1-1; D not certain. CDR1 and CDR2 from the germline V gene are KGHSH and LQKENI. There are 13 residues in the CDR3. V lost 5 bases to trimming and J lost 3 bases, with 10 bases between them. The CDR3 here is CASSDNGYTEAFF. CDR3 in DNA: TGTGCCAGCTCAGATAATGGCTACACTGAAGCTTTCTTT.

The V and J genes are TRBV7-8 and TRBJ1-1; 9 bases fit TRBD1. The CDR3 is made up of 15 amino acids. Germline V gene lookup returns CDR1 SGHVS and CDR2 FQNEAQ. With 5 bases clipped from V and 4 bases from J, the junction kept 8 bases outside the gene matches. The CDR3 is CASSKRQGEVTEAFF. In DNA, the CDR3 is TGTGCCAGCAGCAAACGACAGGGGGAGGTCACTGAAGCTTTCTTT.

The chain combines TRBV28 with TRBJ1-2, with D perhaps TRBD1 (6 bases). Germline CDR1 MDHEN, CDR2 SYDVKM. This CDR3 has 14 amino acids. V was pared by 4 bases and J by 0 bases, with 9 bases between. In nucleotides, the CDR3 is TGTGCCAGCAGTTGGGGACAAGCTAACTATGGCTACACCTTC. Its translation: CASSWGQANYGYTF.

The V call is TRBV9, the J call TRBJ1-1; 10 bases fit TRBD1. Germline lookup yields CDR1 SGDLS and CDR2 YYNGEE. Trimming took 7 bases from V and 4 from J; bases not matched to a gene: 7. The CDR3 length is 14 residues. The CDR3 here is CASGTGASVTEAFF. The CDR3 DNA reads TGTGCCAGCGGGACAGGGGCGTCCGTCACTGAAGCTTTCTTT. Full variable domain (rest looked up from reference TRBV9 and TRBJ1-1): DSGVTQTPKHLITATGQRVTLRCSPRSGDLSVYWYQQSLDQGLQFLIQYYNGEERAKGNILERFSAQQFPDLHSELNLSSLELGDSALYFCASGTGASVTEAFFGQGTRLTVV.

CDR3 in DNA: TGTGCCAGCAGCTCCAGGACAGGGAGTCGCGAGCAGTACTTC. It encodes CASSSRTGSREQYF. J is TRBJ2-7 and V is TRBV7-2, with 8 nucleotides matching TRBD1. CDR1 and CDR2 (germline): SGHTA, FQGNSA. The CDR3 is 14 residues long. Trimming took 4 bases from V and 6 from J; bases not matched to a gene: 8.

The rearrangement uses TRBV4-3 and TRBJ1-1, with D tentatively TRBD1 (6 bases). CDR3 length: 15 residues. V lost 7 bases to trimming and J lost 1 base, with 16 bases between them. CDR1 and CDR2 (germline): LGHNA, YSLEER. CDR3 nucleotides: TGCGCCAGCACCCAGGAAAGGGGACAGAACACTGAAGCTTTCTTT. The encoded protein is CASTQERGQNTEAFF.

CDR3 amino acids: CASSLDPGQDQQFF. The CDR3 DNA sequence: TGTGCCAGCAGCTTAGATCCTGGGCAAGACCAGCAGTTCTTC. V is TRBV11-2 and J is TRBJ2-1; unclear D gene. CDR3 length: 14 amino acids. The germline V and J ends were trimmed by 0 bases and 11 bases, with 14 bases remaining between them. The V gene's germline CDR1 is SGHAT and CDR2 FQNNGV.

The chain links TRBV13 to TRBJ1-6; 8 bases align to TRBD1. Germline CDR1 PRHDT, CDR2 FYEKMQ (reference sequence). V was pared by 3 bases and J by 8 bases, with 3 bases of the junction left unmatched. This CDR3 spans 14 amino acids. The CDR3 sequence: CASSFRGLYSPLHF. The CDR3 region has the DNA TGTGCCAGCAGCTTCAGGGGGCTCTATTCACCCCTCCACTTT.

The rearrangement joins TRBV11-3 to TRBJ1-2; no firm D call. Trimming removed 5 bases from V and 8 bases from J, with 18 bases in between. The CDR3 contains 14 residues. Germline V gives CDR1 SGHNT, CDR2 YENEEA. CDR3 sequence reads: CASSRSCVSDGYTF. The CDR3 DNA reads TGTGCCAGCAGCCGAAGCTGCGTTAGCGACGGCTACACCTTC.

The chain joins TRBV7-3 to TRBJ2-5; 8 bases align to TRBD1. Looked up from germline, CDR1 is SGHTA and CDR2 is FQGTGA. V gave up 0 bases and J gave up 4 bases; unmatched junction bases: 16. The CDR3 contains 19 residues. The CDR3 loop reads CASSLTGGQGLGARETQYF. The CDR3, as DNA: TGTGCCAGCAGCTTAACGGGAGGACAGGGTTTGGGGGCCCGAGAGACCCAGTACTTC. The whole variable domain, filled in from reference TRBV7-3 and TRBJ2-5, reads GAGVSQTPSNKVTEKGKYVELRCDPISGHTALYWYRQSLGQGPEFLIYFQGTGAADDSGLPNDRFFAVRPEGSVSTLKIQRTERGDSAVYLCASSLTGGQGLGARETQYFGPGTRLLVL.

This sequence joins TRBV5-1 and TRBJ1-4, with TRBD1 identical over 7 bases. CDR3 length: 16 amino acids. Germline V gene data show CDR1 as SGHRS and CDR2 as YFSETQ. The trim removed 2 bases at V and 0 bases at J, leaving 4 bases unmatched. CDR3 sequence (DNA): TGCGCCAGCAGCTTAGGGGACAGCTCAACTAATGAAAAACTGTTTTTT. Its translation is CASSLGDSSTNEKLFF.

The rearrangement uses TRBV2 and TRBJ2-2; TRBD1 agrees at 7 bases. With 5 bases clipped from V and 0 bases from J, the junction kept 3 bases outside the gene matches. CDR3 length: 15 residues. Germline loops: CDR1 SNHLY, CDR2 FYNNEI. CDR3 sequence reads: CASSTGTANTGELFF. The CDR3 nucleotides are TGTGCCAGCAGTACCGGGACAGCGAACACCGGGGAGCTGTTTTTT.

This clone was detected only once. J is TRBJ1-2 and V is TRBV25-1; the match to TRBD1 covers 7 bases. Unmatched junction bases numbered 11, after V lost 1 base and J lost 6 bases. The CDR3 is made up of 16 amino acids. Germline values: CDR1 MGHDK, CDR2 SYGVNS. CDR3 bases: TGTGCCAGCAGTGAATTTAGGTCCGACAGGGAGGATGGCTACACCTTC. As protein: CASSEFRSDREDGYTF.

About this clone itself: One end of the junction fails to match germline, which may point to a read error. The V and J genes are TRBV28 and TRBJ1-2, with TRBD1 matching over 11 bases. In germline, CDR1 is MDHEN, CDR2 SYDVKM. This CDR3 region has 17 residues. CDR3 sequence (DNA): TGTGCCAGCAGTCTATGGACAGGGGGCGACTCTAACTATGGCTACACCTTC. It specifies CASSLWTGGDSNYGYTF.